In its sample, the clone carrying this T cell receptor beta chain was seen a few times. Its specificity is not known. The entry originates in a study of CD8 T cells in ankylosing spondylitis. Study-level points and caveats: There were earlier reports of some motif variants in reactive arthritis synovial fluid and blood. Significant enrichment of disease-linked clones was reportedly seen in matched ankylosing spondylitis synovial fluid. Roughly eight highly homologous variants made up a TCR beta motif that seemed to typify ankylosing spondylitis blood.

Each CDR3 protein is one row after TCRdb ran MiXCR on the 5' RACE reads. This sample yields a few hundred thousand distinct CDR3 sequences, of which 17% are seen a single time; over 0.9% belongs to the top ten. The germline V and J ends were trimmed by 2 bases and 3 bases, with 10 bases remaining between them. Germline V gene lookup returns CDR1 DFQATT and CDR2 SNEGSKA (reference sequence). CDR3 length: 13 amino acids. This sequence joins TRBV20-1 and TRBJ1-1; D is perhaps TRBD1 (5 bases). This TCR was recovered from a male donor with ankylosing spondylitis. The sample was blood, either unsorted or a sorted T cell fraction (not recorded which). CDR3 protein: CSARRPRDTEAFF. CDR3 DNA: TGCAGTGCTAGACGACCCAGGGACACTGAAGCTTTCTTT.